Below, 30 T cell receptor beta chains from the same sample are listed, as sequenced in a study of cytomegalovirus exposure and HLA in healthy donors. PCR amplification relied on 60 Vbeta primers (plus 13 Jbeta primers). The assay was immunoSEQ multiplex PCR, and TCRdb's table has in-frame clones only and misses some. The sample yields around 140,000 clones, roughly 66% seen once. Sequenced material: PBMCs. Every receptor here comes from a woman aged 18 to 35 in good health and CMV-seronegative.

This sequence joins TRBV6-5 and TRBJ2-1; TRBD2 matches 9 bases. Germline loops: CDR1 MNHEY, CDR2 SVGAGI. The CDR3 consists of 14 residues. The V gene end was trimmed by 5 bases and the J gene end by 3 bases; junction bases not matched to a gene: 2. The CDR3 region is CASSIAGDYNEQFF. Written as DNA, the CDR3 is TGTGCCAGCAGTATAGCGGGAGACTACAATGAGCAGTTCTTC.

The genes are TRBV7-3 and TRBJ1-1; a weak D match, TRBD1 (5 bases). CDR1 SGHTA and CDR2 FQGTGA come from the germline V gene. Trimming removed 3 bases from V and 7 bases from J, with 9 bases in between. The CDR3 consists of 12 residues. Here the CDR3 DNA reads TGTGCCAGCAGCTTCTATAGGGGTGAAGCTTTCTTT. Its protein product is CASSFYRGEAFF.

The chain has TRBV18 and TRBJ2-7; 11 nucleotides line up with TRBD2. The germline V gene has CDR1 KGHSH and CDR2 LQKENI. J gave up 3 bases and V 6 bases, and 10 bases lay outside the gene matches. This CDR3 has 16 amino acids. CDR3 DNA: TGTGCCAGCTCCCCGGATCTAGCGGGAGGCGGCTACGAGCAGTACGTC. This sequence encodes CASSPDLAGGGYEQYV.

V gene TRBV9 combines with J gene TRBJ2-1, with D possibly being TRBD2 (6 bases). Germline values: CDR1 SGDLS, CDR2 YYNGEE. The V end lost 4 bases, the J end lost 6 bases, and 23 bases lay between the germline ends. The CDR3 has 17 amino acids. CDR3 region: CASSPPGWSGLRNEQFF. The CDR3 DNA follows: TGTGCCAGCAGCCCTCCCGGGTGGTCGGGACTGCGCAATGAGCAGTTCTTC.

The chain combines TRBV5-6 with TRBJ2-5; a weak D match, TRBD1 (6 bases). The DNA end lines up better with TRBJ2-7; the J call may be wrong. The CDR3 runs to 17 residues. Germline V lookup: CDR1 SGHDT, CDR2 YYEEEE. The CDR3 reads CASSLNGDNRRAYEQYF. The DNA for the CDR3 is TGTGCCAGCAGCTTGAATGGGGACAACAGGCGCGCCTACGAGCAGTACTTC.

As concerns this clone: Other DNA sequences of this sample code for an identical CDR3. The chain has TRBV19 and TRBJ1-5; TRBD1 matches at 7 bases. The CDR3 runs 15 residues. V gave up 6 bases and J gave up 2 bases; unmatched junction bases: 7. The V gene's germline CDR1 is LNHDA and CDR2 SQIVND (reference sequence). The CDR3 is CASRADRDGNQPQHF. Written as DNA, the CDR3 is TGTGCCAGTAGGGCCGACAGGGATGGCAATCAGCCCCAGCATTTT.

The chain carries TRBV28 and TRBJ2-1, with 13 bases aligning to TRBD2. The length of the CDR3 is 15 residues. Per the germline V gene, CDR1 is MDHEN and CDR2 is SYDVKM. J lost 8 bases, V lost 3 bases, and 4 bases had no gene match. CDR3 region: CASSFRTSGSYEQFF. Written as DNA, the CDR3 is TGTGCCAGCAGTTTTAGGACTAGCGGGAGTTATGAGCAGTTCTTC.

The chain has TRBV28 and TRBJ1-5; 7 nucleotides agree with TRBD1. This CDR3 region has 14 residues. V was clipped by 6 bases and J by 4 bases; unmatched bases: 6. CDR1 and CDR2 (germline): MDHEN, SYDVKM. The CDR3 region has the DNA TGTGCCAGCAGCCGGGACAGTGGTAATCAGCCCCAGCATTTT. It encodes CASSRDSGNQPQHF.

A few counts support this clone. The gene calls are TRBV6-4 and TRBJ2-3; possibly TRBD2 for D (5 bases). Trimming pared 3 bases from V and 3 bases from J, leaving 13 bases between. The CDR3 loop spans 15 amino acids. The germline V gene has CDR1 MRHNA and CDR2 SNTAGT. CDR3 loop: CASSEGLSGTDTQYF. The DNA for the CDR3 is TGTGCCAGCAGTGAAGGCTTAAGCGGTACAGATACGCAGTATTTT.

The CDR3 loop is CATGRGTGNTIYF. The CDR3 nucleotides are TGTGCCACCGGCAGGGGGACTGGAAACACCATATATTTT. V is TRBV25-1 and J is TRBJ1-3; 7 bases agree with TRBD1. Per germline, CDR1 MGHDK and CDR2 SYGVNS. Trimming at V came to 10 bases and at J to 2 bases, leaving 5 bases not matched to a gene. The CDR3 has 13 residues.

Comments on this clone: One end of the junction fails to match germline, which may point to a read error. The same CDR3 can be traced to other DNA sequences in this sample. The chain combines TRBV2 with TRBJ1-5; 8 bases map to TRBD1. Per the germline V gene, CDR1 is SNHLY and CDR2 is FYNNEI. The CDR3 is made up of 15 amino acids. The CDR3 loop is CASRESGQGVQPQHF. The DNA of the CDR3 is TGTGCTAGCAGAGAATCCGGACAGGGTGTTCAGCCCCAGCATTTT.

V gene TRBV7-3 combines with J gene TRBJ2-4, with 11 bases that match TRBD1. With 2 bases clipped from V and 5 bases from J, the junction kept 5 bases outside the gene matches. This CDR3 spans 16 amino acids. Germline V gives CDR1 SGHTA, CDR2 FQGTGA. This CDR3 reads CASSLGMDRGQNIQYF. The CDR3 DNA reads TGTGCCAGCAGCTTAGGGATGGACAGGGGGCAAAACATTCAGTACTTC.

CDR3 nucleotide sequence: TGTGCCAGTAGCACCGGACACCGTAGCAATCAGCCCCAGCATTTT. Encoded protein: CASSTGHRSNQPQHF. The rearrangement uses TRBV19 and TRBJ1-5; tentative D call: TRBD1 (5 bases). Between the trimmed V and J ends, which lost 6 bases and 0 bases, there was a span of 12 bases. The CDR3 length is 15 residues. Germline V gene lookup returns CDR1 LNHDA and CDR2 SQIVND (reference sequence).

This clone has more than one count but fewer than ten. The sample carries other DNA sequences with the same CDR3. The gene calls are TRBV6-5 and TRBJ1-2; perhaps TRBD1 as D (5 bases). Trimming left V 3 bases short and J 2 bases short, with 7 bases between. In germline, CDR1 is MNHEY, CDR2 SVGAGI. This CDR3 region has 13 residues. The CDR3 protein is CASSYGGNYGYTF. The CDR3 coding sequence is TGTGCCAGCAGTTATGGGGGGAACTATGGCTACACCTTC.

Points on this clone: A junction end diverges from the germline sequence, so it may reflect a read error. This chain uses TRBV7-9 with TRBJ1-1; 7 bases are a match to TRBD1. The germline gives CDR1 SEHNR, CDR2 FQNEAQ (reference sequence). The CDR3 spans 13 residues. CDR3 in DNA: TGTTCCAGCAGGTCGACAGGGAGCACTGAAGCTTTCTTT. Translation gives CSSRSTGSTEAFF.

This chain joins TRBV9 and TRBJ2-5, with 7 nucleotides matching TRBD1. Germline values: CDR1 SGDLS, CDR2 YYNGEE. The V and J ends lost 3 bases and 2 bases, in that order; junction bases with no gene match: 10. The CDR3 spans 16 residues. The CDR3, as DNA: TGTGCCAGCAGCGAGGGACCGACCAGGGGGCAAGAGACCCAGTACTTC. Translating gives CASSEGPTRGQETQYF.

The V call is TRBV7-8, the J call TRBJ2-1, with a weak D call TRBD2 (6 bases). The CDR3 extends over 15 amino acids. Trimming cost V 5 bases and J 2 bases, with 13 bases left between them. Germline values: CDR1 SGHVS, CDR2 FQNEAQ. The CDR3 loop is CASSGGALAYNEQFF. DNA of the CDR3: TGTGCCAGCAGCGGCGGGGCGCTGGCCTACAATGAGCAGTTCTTC.

The rearrangement links TRBV11-2 to TRBJ1-4; unclear D gene. V gave up 5 bases and J gave up 0 bases, with 13 bases separating them. CDR1 is SGHAT and CDR2 is FQNNGV in the germline V gene. This CDR3 is built from 16 residues. CDR3: CASSLNNRPTNEKLFF. The CDR3 bases are TGTGCCAGCAGCCTAAACAACAGACCAACTAATGAAAAACTGTTTTTT.

The J gene is TRBJ1-5, the V gene TRBV9; TRBD1 is a possible D gene (5 bases). The CDR3 spans 15 residues. V lost 0 bases and J 2 bases, leaving 9 bases between the germline ends. Per the germline V gene, CDR1 is SGDLS and CDR2 is YYNGEE. CDR3 sequence (DNA): TGTGCCAGCAGCGTAGGTGTAGGGGGCAATCAGCCCCAGCATTTT. This sequence encodes CASSVGVGGNQPQHF.

The chain uses TRBV28 and TRBJ1-3; D is ambiguous. The CDR3 runs 13 residues. V lost 7 bases and J 4 bases, leaving 11 bases between the germline ends. In germline, CDR1 is MDHEN, CDR2 SYDVKM. The CDR3 spells CASTPLLGNTIYF. In nucleotides, the CDR3 is TGTGCCAGCACCCCATTGTTGGGAAACACCATATATTTT.

The chain has TRBV7-2 and TRBJ1-4; D is uncertain. V lost 5 bases, J lost 7 bases, and 11 bases lay in between. CDR3 length: 13 residues. CDR1 is SGHTA, CDR2 FQGNSA, per germline. CDR3 protein: CASSGSRSEKLFF. The CDR3 nucleotides are TGTGCCAGCAGCGGGTCCCGGAGTGAAAAACTGTTTTTT.

There are a few counts of this clone. The chain joins TRBV12-5 to TRBJ1-1, with 10 bases lining up with TRBD1. CDR1 is LGHNT, CDR2 FRNRAP, per germline. This CDR3 contains 14 residues. The J segment lost 6 bases and the V segment lost 5 bases, leaving 6 bases of the junction unmatched. As DNA, the CDR3 is TGTGCTAGTGGTCTAGGGACAGGGGAGGCTGAAGCTTTCTTT. Residues: CASGLGTGEAEAFF.

The chain is built from TRBV29-1 and TRBJ2-1; tentatively, D is TRBD2 (6 bases). The germline CDR1 and CDR2 sequences are SQVTM and ANQGSEA. With 0 bases removed from V and 3 bases from J, the gap between germline ends came to 15 bases. The CDR3 is made up of 16 amino acids. CDR3 in DNA: TGCAGCGTTGAAGATGGCTGGCCGGGAGTCTACAATGAGCAGTTCTTC. As protein: CSVEDGWPGVYNEQFF.

This clone was counted only a few times. V usage is TRBV2 and J usage is TRBJ1-5; TRBD1 might be the D (5 bases). V lost 4 bases and J lost 1, with 8 bases in between. This CDR3 is built from 14 residues. Germline V gene sequence: CDR1 SNHLY, CDR2 FYNNEI. CDR3 DNA sequence: TGTGCCAGCAGTGGTGGGGGGAGCAATCAGCCCCAGCATTTT. This sequence encodes CASSGGGSNQPQHF.

This clone was seen once. The rearrangement links TRBV4-3 to TRBJ2-6; the D is unclear. The CDR3 length is 15 residues. V dropped 0 bases and J dropped 4 bases, with 7 bases sitting between them. Per the germline V gene, CDR1 is LGHNA and CDR2 is YSLEER. In nucleotides, the CDR3 is TGCGCCAGCAGCCAAGATTATCGGGGGGCCAACGTCCTGACTTTC. Translated: CASSQDYRGANVLTF.

The CDR3 region is CATSRVDRGYNQPQHF. CDR3 sequence (DNA): TGTGCCACCAGCAGAGTGGACAGGGGCTACAATCAGCCCCAGCATTTT. The V gene is TRBV15, the J gene TRBJ1-5, with 9 bases aligning to TRBD1. Unmatched junction bases numbered 4, after V lost 1 base and J lost 3 bases. CDR1 is LNHNV, CDR2 YYDKDF, per germline (reference sequence). The CDR3 covers 16 residues. The whole variable domain, remainder taken from reference TRBV15 and TRBJ1-5, is DAMVIQNPRYQVTQFGKPVTLSCSQTLNHNVMYWYQQKSSQAPKLLFHYYDKDFNNEADTPDNFQSRRPNTSFCFLDIRSPGLGDTAMYLCATSRVDRGYNQPQHFGDGTRLSIL.

V usage is TRBV25-1 and J usage is TRBJ1-3, with 8 bases identical to TRBD1. The CDR3 is 16 amino acids. Trimming removed 5 bases from V and 4 bases from J; junction bases left unmatched: 10. The germline gives CDR1 MGHDK, CDR2 SYGVNS. For the CDR3, the DNA is TGTGCCAGCAGTCCTCGCCAGGGGGCTTCGGGAAACACCATATATTTT. Amino acids: CASSPRQGASGNTIYF. The full variable domain, with the rest looked up from reference TRBV25-1 and TRBJ1-3, is EADIYQTPRYLVIGTGKKITLECSQTMGHDKMYWYQQDPGMELHLIHYSYGVNSTEKGDLSSESTVSRIRTEHFPLTLESARPSHTSQYLCASSPRQGASGNTIYFGEGSWLTVV.

Comment on this clone: The junction differs from germline at one of its ends, possibly a read error. The chain has TRBV5-1 and TRBJ1-6; a weak D match, TRBD1 (6 bases). Germline V CDR1 and CDR2: SGHRS, YFSETQ. The CDR3 sequence is 16 residues long. CDR3 region: CASSLRGASYNSPLHF. DNA for the CDR3: TGTGCCAGCAGCCTCCGGGGGGCTTCCTATAATTCACCCCTCCACTTT.

V is TRBV7-9 and J is TRBJ1-1, with no clear D. From germline, CDR1 is SEHNR and CDR2 FQNEAQ (reference sequence). V lost 3 bases to trimming and J lost 3 bases, with 8 bases between them. The CDR3 spans 13 residues. CDR3 bases: TGTGCCAGCAGCTTGTTCGAGGACACTGAAGCTTTCTTT. Protein sequence: CASSLFEDTEAFF.

This chain uses TRBV5-6 with TRBJ1-1; D is uncertain. The V end was cut by 2 bases, the J end by 1 base, with 15 bases between. This CDR3 has 16 amino acids. Germline V gene lookup returns CDR1 SGHDT and CDR2 YYEEEE. The CDR3 region is CASSFLGRRPNTEAFF. Written as DNA, the CDR3 is TGTGCCAGCAGCTTCTTAGGCAGGAGGCCGAACACTGAAGCTTTCTTT.